Each of the 4 T cell receptor beta chains below was sequenced from the same sample in a study of T cell repertoires in cytomegalovirus infection. MiXCR, applied by TCRdb to the reads, yields one record per CDR3 protein. Among about 530,000 distinct CDR3 sequences listed, roughly 29% were seen once. The sequenced sample was PBMCs. The receptors come from a human donor in good health (CMV status not recorded). Some clones in this sample may be carry-over from other donors' samples.

V usage is TRBV5-4 and J usage is TRBJ2-5; 11 bases align to TRBD2. This CDR3 region has 16 residues. After removal of 2 bases from V and 4 bases from J, the junction contained 7 bases not matched to a gene. Germline loops: CDR1 SGHNT, CDR2 YYREEE (reference sequence). The CDR3 loop reads CASSLKTSGMGETQYF. CDR3 sequence (DNA): TGTGCCAGCAGCTTAAAGACTAGCGGGATGGGAGAGACCCAGTACTTC. Combining the CDR3 with reference TRBV5-4 and TRBJ2-5 gives the whole variable domain ETGVTQSPTHLIKTRGQQVTLRCSSQSGHNTVSWYQQALGQGPQFIFQYYREEENGRGNFPPRFSGLQFPNYSSELNVNALELDDSALYLCASSLKTSGMGETQYFGPGTRLLVL.

Of note for this clonotype: A much larger clone sits a single nucleotide away, making a read error possible. This chain uses TRBV7-2 with TRBJ2-3; 9 bases agree with TRBD2. Germline CDR1 SGHTA, CDR2 FQGNSA. This CDR3 is built from 16 residues. V lost 1 base to trimming and J lost 1 base; unmatched junction nucleotides: 3. CDR3: CASSLEAGGGTDTQYF. In DNA, the CDR3 is TGTGCCAGCAGCTTAGAGGCGGGAGGGGGCACAGATACGCAGTATTTT. The complete variable domain, with remaining parts taken from reference TRBV7-2 and TRBJ2-3, reads GAGVSQSPSNKVTEKGKDVELRCDPISGHTALYWYRQSLGQGLEFLIYFQGNSAPDKSGLPSDRFSAERTGGSVSTLTIQRTQQEDSAVYLCASSLEAGGGTDTQYFGPGTRLTVL.

The genes are TRBV7-9 and TRBJ2-1, with 8 bases lining up with TRBD2. Unmatched junction bases numbered 7, after V lost 5 bases and J lost 4 bases. The CDR3 is 15 amino acids. Germline V lookup: CDR1 SEHNR, CDR2 FQNEAQ (reference sequence). CDR3 in amino acids: CASSPVPSGYNEQFF. The CDR3 coding sequence is TGTGCCAGCAGCCCTGTCCCTAGCGGGTACAATGAGCAGTTCTTC.

The table lists this clonotype with a few counts. The chain has TRBV5-8 and TRBJ1-2, with D perhaps matching TRBD1 (6 bases). The V end lost 6 bases, the J end lost 4 bases, and 31 bases lay between the germline ends. This CDR3 contains 19 residues. The germline V gene encodes CDR1 SGHTS and CDR2 YDEGEE. As DNA, the CDR3 is TGTGCCAGCACCCCTTTCTTTGGCGAGGGACAACTAGCTAGCTATGGCTACACCTTC. Amino acid sequence: CASTPFFGEGQLASYGYTF.